Included here is one TCR beta chain sequence, with context. It was with 60 Vbeta and 13 Jbeta primers that the PCR ran. Assay used: immunoSEQ multiplex PCR; TCRdb lists only in-frame clones, some missing. Of around 61,000 clones detected, more than 70% appear once; the ten largest clones hold 1.5%. These data come from a study of cytomegalovirus exposure and HLA in healthy donors. The V end was cut by 2 bases, the J end by 6 bases, with 5 bases between. CDR3 size: 11 residues. Germline loops: CDR1 DFQATT, CDR2 SNEGSKA (reference sequence). Sequencing was carried out using PBMCs. This TCR was recovered from a man aged 25 to 45 in good health and CMV-seropositive. The chain has TRBV20-1 and TRBJ2-1; D is undetermined. CDR3 nucleotide sequence: TGCAGTGCTAGACCATCCAATGAGCAGTTCTTC. It encodes CSARPSNEQFF.